This T cell receptor (beta chain) was profiled in a study of blood T cell repertoires in COVID-19. Looking at the study overall: Samples of COVID-19 (acute and convalescent) were obtained from the United States, Italy and Spain.

TCRdb's copy holds only in-frame clones and misses some; the assay was immunoSEQ multiplex PCR. Of under 350,000 clones listed, about 89% are singletons. The germline gives CDR1 SGHDN, CDR2 FVKESK. V dropped 5 bases and J dropped 8 bases, with 15 bases sitting between them. CDR3 length: 14 residues. The sequencing sample was made of peripheral blood. This sequence was found in a man aged 40-55 years with acute or convalescent COVID-19. V is TRBV14 and J is TRBJ1-4, with D perhaps matching TRBD1 (5 bases). The DNA for the CDR3 is TGTGCCAGCAGCTCCAGGGCAATGCGAGAAAAACTGTTTTTT. Amino acid sequence: CASSSRAMREKLFF.